One sample yielded the 2 T cell receptor beta chains listed below, sequenced in a study of blood T cell repertoires in COVID-19. Clones were read by immunoSEQ multiplex PCR, and TCRdb kept only the in-frame ones, dropping some. The sample consists of 80,000 to 100,000 clones, 86% of them appearing once. Sequencing was done on a sample of peripheral blood. These receptors came from a woman aged 60-75 years in a cohort sampled during active or convalescent COVID-19.

This chain uses TRBV19 with TRBJ2-1; 11 bases fit TRBD2. CDR3 length: 15 amino acids. Germline V gene lookup returns CDR1 LNHDA and CDR2 SQIVND (reference sequence). The V segment lost 5 bases and the J segment 6 bases; nucleotides outside the gene matches: 6. This CDR3 reads CASSPLAGGSNEQFF. The CDR3 DNA is TGTGCCAGTAGTCCCCTAGCGGGGGGCTCCAATGAGCAGTTCTTC.

The genes are TRBV7-9 and TRBJ1-2, with D hard to call. The CDR3 spans 13 residues. The germline V and J ends were trimmed by 5 bases and 4 bases, with 11 bases remaining between them. Germline assignment: CDR1 SEHNR and CDR2 FQNEAQ (reference sequence). CDR3: CASSIDLAYGYTF. For the CDR3, the DNA is TGTGCCAGCAGCATCGACTTGGCCTATGGCTACACCTTC.